This entry is about one T cell receptor beta chain. Trimming shortened V by 0 bases and J by 4 bases, and 15 bases separated the two germline ends. The CDR3 is 16 residues long. From germline, CDR1 is MGHRA and CDR2 YSYEKL. TCRdb's table, derived via immunoSEQ multiplex PCR, lists solely in-frame clones and lacks some. The sample records 60,000 to 75,000 clones, around 88% being singletons. The data originate from a study of PD-1 blockade in mismatch repair-deficient tumors. Specimen: peripheral blood, collected 52 weeks after starting pembrolizumab. V and J are TRBV4-1 and TRBJ1-1; no clear D. The sequence derives from an adult with mismatch repair-deficient cancer. In nucleotides, the CDR3 is TGCGCCAGCAGCCAAGATCCCGGAAGGGATGGCACTGAAGCTTTCTTT. Its translation is CASSQDPGRDGTEAFF.